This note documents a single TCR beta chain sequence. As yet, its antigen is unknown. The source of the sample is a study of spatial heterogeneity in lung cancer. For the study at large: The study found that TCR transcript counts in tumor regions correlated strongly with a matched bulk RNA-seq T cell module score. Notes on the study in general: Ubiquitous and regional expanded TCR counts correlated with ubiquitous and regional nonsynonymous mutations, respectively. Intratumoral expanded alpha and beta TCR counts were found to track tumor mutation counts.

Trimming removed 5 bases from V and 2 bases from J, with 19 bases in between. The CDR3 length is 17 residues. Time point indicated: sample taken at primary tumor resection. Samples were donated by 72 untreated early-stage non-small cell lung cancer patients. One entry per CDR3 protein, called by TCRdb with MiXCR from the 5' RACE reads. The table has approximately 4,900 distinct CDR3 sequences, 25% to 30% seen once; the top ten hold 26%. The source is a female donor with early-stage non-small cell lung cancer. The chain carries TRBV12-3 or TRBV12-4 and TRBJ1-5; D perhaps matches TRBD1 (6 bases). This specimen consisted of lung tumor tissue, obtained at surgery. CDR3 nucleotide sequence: TGTGCCAGCAGTCCCGAGGGGCAGGGGTTTGGCAATCAGCCCCAGCATTTT. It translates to CASSPEGQGFGNQPQHF.